This paragraph reports one T cell receptor beta chain. This sample is part of a study of blood T cell repertoires in COVID-19. Study in general: The origin of the acute and convalescent COVID-19 samples was the United States, Italy and Spain. PBMCs, B-cell-depleted T cells, or T cells were the source of the cDNA or gDNA that made up the material.

The germline gives CDR1 SEHNR, CDR2 FQNEAQ (reference sequence). Trimming left V 2 bases short and J 2 bases short, with 9 bases between. This CDR3 is built from 14 residues. Patients of the Seattle cohort, enrolled during active infection, were followed longitudinally. Original handling: Reference gene primer amplification in the assay estimated nucleated cell counts. The table came from immunoSEQ multiplex PCR; TCRdb's copy has only in-frame clones and leaves some out. The V and J calls and clone size were taken over from that table, and D and trimming were inferred from the DNA. The sample holds almost 200,000 clones, around 81% seen once.

J is TRBJ1-2 and V is TRBV7-9; D remains unclear. This TCR was recovered from a man aged 60 to 69 with COVID-19, enrolled during active disease. What was sequenced was peripheral blood. CDR3 sequence (DNA): TGTGCCAGCAGCTTACCTTCGGGGAACTATGGCTACACCTTC. This sequence encodes CASSLPSGNYGYTF.